In this sample, the clone carrying this T cell receptor beta chain turned up once. The data belong to a study of beta chain features in type 1 diabetes. The investigators reverse transcribed all of the isolated RNA, so they sequenced expressed TCRB transcripts. Clones were read by immunoSEQ multiplex PCR, and TCRdb kept only the in-frame ones, dropping some. The table shows just over 150,000 clones, with roughly 10% occurring only once. The sequencing input was central memory CD4+ T cells from blood. This clonotype was sampled from a man between 18 and 29 years old in good health.

This chain's CDR3 is CASRPPGGYEQYF. CDR3 bases: TGTGCCAGCAGGCCCCCGGGGGGCTACGAGCAGTACTTC. This sequence joins TRBV7-2 and TRBJ2-5, with TRBD2 matching over 7 bases. The end of the DNA aligns better with TRBJ2-7, so the J call may be wrong. The CDR3 loop spans 13 amino acids. Germline CDR1 is SGHTA and CDR2 is FQGNSA.